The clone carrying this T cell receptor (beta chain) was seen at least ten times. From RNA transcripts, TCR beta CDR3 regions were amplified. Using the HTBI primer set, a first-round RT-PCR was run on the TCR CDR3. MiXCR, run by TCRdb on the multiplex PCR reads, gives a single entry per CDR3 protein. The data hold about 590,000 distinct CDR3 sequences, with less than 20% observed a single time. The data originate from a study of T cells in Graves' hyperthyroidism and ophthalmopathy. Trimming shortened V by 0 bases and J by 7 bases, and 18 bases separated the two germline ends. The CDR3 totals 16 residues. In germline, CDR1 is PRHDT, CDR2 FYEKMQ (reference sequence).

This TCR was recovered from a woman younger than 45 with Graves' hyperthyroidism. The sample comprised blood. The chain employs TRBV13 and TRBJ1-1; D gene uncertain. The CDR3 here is CASSLGGSPLRFEAFF. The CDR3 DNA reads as TGTGCCAGCAGCTTAGGGGGGAGTCCTTTACGATTTGAAGCTTTCTTT.